The source of this T cell receptor (beta chain) is a study of human T cells and chemical hapten exposure. There are many counts of this clonotype. Time point in this sample: healthy volunteer bleed at 6 weeks. Sequencing started from total RNA isolated from unfractionated whole blood. From the RACE reads, TCRdb called clonotypes with MiXCR, one entry per CDR3 protein. The repertoire holds some 65,000 distinct CDR3 sequences, with approximately 6.2% as singletons. The V and J ends lost 1 base and 7 bases, in that order; junction bases with no gene match: 16. The CDR3 totals 18 residues. CDR1 is MGHDK and CDR2 is SYGVNS in the germline V gene.

The TCR comes from a female donor in good health. Some clones in this sample may be carry-over from other donors' samples. The chain carries TRBV25-1 and TRBJ2-1; 7 nucleotides align to TRBD1. The source material was whole blood. In nucleotides, the CDR3 is TGTGCCAGCAGTGAATCCGCTCCGAAGACCGGGACAGATAATGAGCAGTTCTTC. It specifies CASSESAPKTGTDNEQFF. Combining the CDR3 with reference TRBV25-1 and TRBJ2-1 gives the whole variable domain EADIYQTPRYLVIGTGKKITLECSQTMGHDKMYWYQQDPGMELHLIHYSYGVNSTEKGDLSSESTVSRIRTEHFPLTLESARPSHTSQYLCASSESAPKTGTDNEQFFGPGTRLTVL.